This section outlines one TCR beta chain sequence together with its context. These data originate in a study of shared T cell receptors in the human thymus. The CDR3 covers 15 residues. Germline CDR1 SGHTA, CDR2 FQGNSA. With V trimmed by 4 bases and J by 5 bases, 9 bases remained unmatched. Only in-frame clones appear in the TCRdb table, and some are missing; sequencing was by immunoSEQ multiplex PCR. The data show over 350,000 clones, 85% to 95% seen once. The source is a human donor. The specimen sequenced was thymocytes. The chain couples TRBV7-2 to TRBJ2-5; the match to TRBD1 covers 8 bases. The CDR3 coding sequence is TGTGCCAGCAGCTCTTACAGGGGGGTCTGGGAGACCCAGTACTTC. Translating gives CASSSYRGVWETQYF.